Here is one T cell receptor (beta chain) with its context. Its antigen is not identified. The data were taken from a study of OX40 agonist ivuxolimab in advanced cancers. Study-wide results and caveats: A proportion of nonresponders additionally exhibited low normalized T-cell clonal expansion. Both CD4+ and CD8+ T cell populations in blood had undergone clonal expansion by week 6 at 0.1 to 3.0 mg/kg.

Germline V lookup: CDR1 SGHRS, CDR2 YFSETQ. Trimming cost V 0 bases and J 2 bases, with 9 bases left between them. This CDR3 is built from 15 residues. TCRdb's copy holds only in-frame clones and misses some; the assay was immunoSEQ multiplex PCR. This sample yields 40,000 to 55,000 clones, of which about 90% are seen a single time; roughly 15% belongs to the top ten. The chain joins TRBV5-1 to TRBJ2-1; TRBD2 is a possible D gene (6 bases). Specimen: CD4+ or CD8+ T cells sorted from blood, collected in a trial of the OX40 agonist ivuxolimab. This clonotype originated in an adult with an advanced solid tumor such as melanoma, head and neck, liver or kidney cancer. The DNA of the CDR3 is TGCGCCAGCAGCTTGGTTGGAGGGACCTACAATGAGCAGTTCTTC. This translates into CASSLVGGTYNEQFF.